The present T cell receptor (beta chain) was sequenced within a study of vaccination effects on CD4 cells after COVID-19. Study-level background: Sequencing was preceded by expansion of antigen-specific CD4+ T cells with viral peptide pools in the ViraFEST assay. Whole-study results and caveats: Late after vaccination, infection- and vaccine-induced clones showed marked clonal contraction.

Trimming removed 6 bases from V and 8 bases from J; junction bases left unmatched: 17. The germline CDR1 and CDR2 sequences are LNHDA and SQIVND (reference sequence). The CDR3 runs to 17 residues. Following a roughly 9-day culture, CD4+ T cells were purified. The healthy vaccine recipients, who had no prior SARS-CoV-2 infection, showed negative nucleocapsid antibodies. The protocol was immunoSEQ multiplex PCR, while the TCRdb copy is restricted to in-frame clones and leaves out a portion. Of 50,000 to 60,000 clones listed, more than 60% are singletons. Notes on this clone: Its antigen remains unknown.

The clonotype comes from a human donor who received a COVID-19 vaccine. The sample was CD4+ T cells from PBMCs cultured without peptide, taken before COVID-19 vaccination. The chain combines TRBV19 with TRBJ2-1, with 9 bases matching TRBD2. The chain's CDR3 is CASSLSRGGPGGYEQFF. As DNA, the CDR3 is TGTGCCAGTAGCTTGTCGCGGGGGGGTCCGGGCGGGTATGAGCAGTTCTTC.